The 13 T cell receptor beta chains reported below all come from one sample, sequenced in a study of T cell responses to AZD1222 COVID-19 vaccine. Method: immunoSEQ multiplex PCR; TCRdb's copy keeps in-frame clones and lacks some. The repertoire includes about 92,000 clones, just over 85% of them detected once, and more than 8.5% sits in the top ten. Sequenced here: peripheral blood, sampled on day 0 of AZD1222 vaccination. Source of these receptors: an adult in good health.

This clone was seen a few times. The J gene is TRBJ2-7, the V gene TRBV5-4; 8 bases align to TRBD1. The CDR3 runs 16 residues. Germline V CDR1 and CDR2: SGHNT, YYREEE (reference sequence). J was trimmed by 0 bases and V by 4 bases; bases with no gene match: 9. The CDR3 bases are TGTGCCAGCAGCGAGTCCGGGACAGGATTCTCCTACGAGCAGTACTTC. This gives the protein CASSESGTGFSYEQYF.

The V gene is TRBV6-2 or TRBV6-3, the J gene TRBJ2-7; a weak D match, TRBD1 (6 bases). Trimming pared 0 bases from V and 6 bases from J, leaving 18 bases between. CDR1 and CDR2 from the germline V gene are MNHEY and SVGEGT. The CDR3 covers 16 residues. The DNA for the CDR3 is TGTGCCAGCAGTTACTCCGGGACACCTCCCCTAGGCGAGCAGTACTTC. This gives the protein CASSYSGTPPLGEQYF.

This clone appeared a single time. The rearrangement uses TRBV6-5 and TRBJ2-3, with TRBD1 matching 9 bases. Per the germline V gene, CDR1 is MNHEY and CDR2 is SVGAGI. The CDR3 runs 15 residues. V lost 6 bases and J lost 5; bases outside the gene matches: 9. This CDR3 reads CASRVGDRVLDTQYF. CDR3 nucleotides: TGTGCCAGCAGGGTGGGGGACAGGGTTTTAGATACGCAGTATTTT.

The chain carries TRBV3-1 (or the pseudogene TRBV3-2) and TRBJ2-6; maybe TRBD1 (5 bases). Trimming pared 4 bases from V and 5 bases from J, leaving 18 bases between. This CDR3 is 17 amino acids long. Germline assignment: CDR1 LGHDT and CDR2 YNNKEL (reference sequence). As DNA, the CDR3 is TGTGCCAGCAGCCGCTCGGACACGCGGAACCGGGCCAACGTCCTGACTTTC. Its translation is CASSRSDTRNRANVLTF.

The rearrangement uses TRBV7-2 and TRBJ1-6; D call uncertain. Trimming removed 6 bases at V and 7 bases at J, with 13 bases between. CDR1 and CDR2 from the germline V gene are SGHTA and FQGNSA. The CDR3 spans 14 residues. The DNA for the CDR3 is TGTGCCAGCAGGGTGCCTGGAAAAAATTCACCCCTCCACTTT. Its protein product is CASRVPGKNSPLHF.

The sample holds a few counts of this clone. The chain is built from TRBV2 and TRBJ2-5, with TRBD1 as a possible D gene (6 bases). Trimming stripped 7 bases from V and 1 base from J, with 13 bases between. CDR3 length equals 14 residues. Germline lookup yields CDR1 SNHLY and CDR2 FYNNEI. This CDR3 is CASNSQGIQETQYF. As DNA, the CDR3 is TGTGCCAGCAATAGTCAGGGGATCCAAGAGACCCAGTACTTC.

The chain combines TRBV10-3 with TRBJ2-1; D assignment may be TRBD1 or TRBD2 (6 bases each). The CDR3 loop spans 13 amino acids. With 10 bases removed from V and 6 bases from J, the gap between germline ends came to 16 bases. CDR1 is ENHRY, CDR2 SYGVKD, per germline. CDR3 sequence reads: CATAVGGTNEQFF. As DNA, the CDR3 is TGTGCCACCGCGGTAGGGGGGACCAATGAGCAGTTCTTC.

The chain employs TRBV28 and TRBJ2-7; 15 nucleotides agree with TRBD2. Germline values: CDR1 MDHEN, CDR2 SYDVKM. V lost 8 bases, J lost 6 bases, and 11 bases stayed unmatched. The CDR3 length is 16 residues. Here the CDR3 DNA reads TGTGCCAGCGCCCCAGGACTAGCGGGAGGGCCCGGCGAGCAGTACTTC. Its translation is CASAPGLAGGPGEQYF. Supplemented by reference TRBV28 and TRBJ2-7, the full variable domain reads DVKVTQSSRYLVKRTGEKVFLECVQDMDHENMFWYRQDPGLGLRLIYFSYDVKMKEKGDIPEGYSVSREKKERFSLILESASTNQTSMYLCASAPGLAGGPGEQYFGPGTRLTVT.

The rearrangement uses TRBV2 and TRBJ1-5; D remains ambiguous. V lost 10 bases, J lost 5 bases, and 18 bases lay in between. Germline V gene lookup returns CDR1 SNHLY and CDR2 FYNNEI. CDR3 size: 14 residues. CDR3 loop: CATSPNPTHQPQHF. The CDR3 DNA sequence: TGTGCCACCTCGCCAAATCCGACTCATCAGCCCCAGCATTTT.

This rearrangement joins TRBV7-2 to TRBJ2-5; TRBD1 might be the D (6 bases). In germline, CDR1 is SGHTA, CDR2 FQGNSA. This CDR3 has 14 residues. V gave up 4 bases and J gave up 2 bases, with 11 bases separating them. CDR3 loop: CASSYQGLQETQYF. The CDR3 bases are TGTGCCAGCAGCTACCAGGGGCTTCAAGAGACCCAGTACTTC.

V gene TRBV7-2 combines with J gene TRBJ1-1; no clear D gene. This CDR3 spans 13 amino acids. V was cut by 2 bases and J by 2 bases, with 6 bases left in between. The germline V gene encodes CDR1 SGHTA and CDR2 FQGNSA. Here the CDR3 DNA reads TGTGCCAGCAGCTTATGGGAAAACACTGAAGCTTTCTTT. This encodes CASSLWENTEAFF. The whole variable domain, remainder taken from reference TRBV7-2 and TRBJ1-1, is GAGVSQSPSNKVTEKGKDVELRCDPISGHTALYWYRQSLGQGLEFLIYFQGNSAPDKSGLPSDRFSAERTGGSVSTLTIQRTQQEDSAVYLCASSLWENTEAFFGQGTRLTVV.

The chain uses TRBV30 and TRBJ2-3; D might be TRBD2 (5 bases). CDR1 and CDR2 (germline): GTSNPN, SVGIG (reference sequence). V lost 4 bases and J 4 bases, leaving 12 bases between the germline ends. CDR3 length: 13 residues. CDR3 amino acids: CAWILEDADTQYF. CDR3 sequence (DNA): TGTGCCTGGATACTAGAAGACGCAGATACGCAGTATTTT. Combining the CDR3 with reference TRBV30 and TRBJ2-3 gives the whole variable domain SQTIHQWPATLVQPVGSPLSLECTVEGTSNPNLYWYRQAAGRGLQLLFYSVGIGQISSEVPQNLSASRPQDRQFILSSKKLLLSDSGFYLCAWILEDADTQYFGPGTRLTVL.

This chain joins TRBV7-2 and TRBJ2-3; perhaps D is TRBD1 or TRBD2 (5 bases each). CDR3 size: 14 residues. Germline CDR1 SGHTA, CDR2 FQGNSA. V was trimmed by 0 bases and J by 1 base, leaving 5 bases between them. CDR3 bases: TGTGCCAGCAGCTTAGCGGGGGGCACAGATACGCAGTATTTT. Its protein product is CASSLAGGTDTQYF.